These 13 T cell receptor beta chains came from one sample sequenced in a study of cytomegalovirus exposure and HLA in healthy donors (dated by TCRdb to 2015 to 2018). Library construction relied on the immunoSEQ multiplex PCR assay. For the multiplex PCR, a mixture combining 60 forward primers for TCR Vbeta segments and 13 reverse primers for TCR Jbeta segments was used. As stored in TCRdb, this immuneACCESS dataset retains in-frame rearrangements with V and J assigned. A fraction of the clones does not appear; measured against another copy, unresolved V genes explain less than half of the discrepancy, and the remainder lacks a known reason. This sample lists 140,000 to 150,000 clones; approximately 91% were detected once. The top ten constitute roughly 0.5% of the sample. Sequenced sample: PBMCs. The receptors shown here come from a woman in her 40s in good health and CMV-seronegative.

This sequence joins TRBV5-1 and TRBJ1-2; D call uncertain. The CDR3 spans 15 residues. Trimming took 0 bases from V and 5 from J, leaving 14 bases between them. Germline V gene data show CDR1 as SGHRS and CDR2 as YFSETQ. The CDR3 DNA is TGCGCCAGCAGCTTGGATGCGGCAGGAGGTTATGGCTACACCTTC. Translating gives CASSLDAAGGYGYTF. Full variable domain (missing parts from reference TRBV5-1 and TRBJ1-2): KAGVTQTPRYLIKTRGQQVTLSCSPISGHRSVSWYQQTPGQGLQFLFEYFSETQRNKGNFPGRFSGRQFSNSRSEMNVSTLELGDSALYLCASSLDAAGGYGYTFGSGTRLTVV.

The J gene is TRBJ1-4, the V gene TRBV19; no firm D call. The CDR3 extends over 16 amino acids. V was trimmed by 5 bases and J by 1 base, leaving 14 bases between them. Per germline, CDR1 LNHDA and CDR2 SQIVND (reference sequence). This CDR3 reads CASSGQLGGTNEKLFF. The CDR3 DNA reads TGTGCCAGTAGTGGTCAGTTAGGAGGAACTAATGAAAAACTGTTTTTT.

V and J are TRBV2 and TRBJ2-1; no reliable D call. The CDR3 has 15 amino acids. CDR1 and CDR2 (germline): SNHLY, FYNNEI. V dropped 4 bases and J dropped 4 bases, with 14 bases sitting between them. CDR3 in DNA: TGTGCCAGCAGTGTGGTGGCGACTTCGTACAATGAGCAGTTCTTC. Translated: CASSVVATSYNEQFF.

This clone was observed a single time. This sequence joins TRBV7-9 and TRBJ2-5; the D is unclear. The DNA end favors TRBJ2-7, so the J call may be wrong. The CDR3 has 15 residues. Germline V CDR1 and CDR2: SEHNR, FQNEAQ (reference sequence). CDR3 loop: CASSWAGQSAYEQYF. Written as DNA, the CDR3 is TGTGCCAGCAGCTGGGCTGGGCAGTCCGCCTACGAGCAGTACTTC.

The V call is TRBV9, the J call TRBJ2-3; TRBD2 agrees at 7 bases. The germline CDR1 and CDR2 sequences are SGDLS and YYNGEE. This CDR3 comprises 17 residues. Trimming at V came to 0 bases and at J to 3 bases, leaving 10 bases not matched to a gene. CDR3 region: CASSVAPSGEGTDTQYF. Here the CDR3 DNA reads TGTGCCAGCAGCGTAGCCCCTAGCGGAGAGGGGACAGATACGCAGTATTTT.

V and J are TRBV9 and TRBJ1-5; 7 bases align to TRBD1. The CDR3 consists of 15 residues. The J segment lost 3 bases and the V segment lost 0 bases, leaving 3 bases of the junction unmatched. Germline CDR1 SGDLS, CDR2 YYNGEE. The CDR3 sequence: CASSVDQGDNQPQHF. DNA for the CDR3: TGTGCCAGCAGCGTAGACCAGGGGGACAATCAGCCCCAGCATTTT. The variable domain in full, with the rest retrieved from reference TRBV9 and TRBJ1-5, is DSGVTQTPKHLITATGQRVTLRCSPRSGDLSVYWYQQSLDQGLQFLIQYYNGEERAKGNILERFSAQQFPDLHSELNLSSLELGDSALYFCASSVDQGDNQPQHFGDGTRLSIL.

The chain carries TRBV27 and TRBJ2-5, with 7 bases lining up with TRBD2. The V gene end was trimmed by 6 bases and the J gene end by 0 bases; junction bases not matched to a gene: 7. This CDR3 is 15 amino acids long. Germline lookup yields CDR1 MNHEY and CDR2 SMNVEV (reference sequence). The CDR3 coding sequence is TGTGCCAGCAGCAGGAATAGCGGGTACCAAGAGACCCAGTACTTC. It encodes CASSRNSGYQETQYF.

This sequence joins TRBV7-2 and TRBJ1-2, with TRBD1 matching over 11 bases. V trimming: 1 base; J trimming: 8 bases; junction bases outside the gene matches: 3. CDR3 length: 14 residues. Germline values: CDR1 SGHTA, CDR2 FQGNSA. In DNA form, the CDR3 reads TGTGCCAGCAGCTTAGGGACAGGGGGCTGGGGCTACACCTTC. Translated: CASSLGTGGWGYTF.

The genes are TRBV18 and TRBJ1-1, with 7 positions matching TRBD1. The CDR3 covers 15 residues. After removal of 0 bases from V and 4 bases from J, the junction contained 5 bases not matched to a gene. Germline V gene lookup returns CDR1 KGHSH and CDR2 LQKENI. For the CDR3, the DNA is TGTGCCAGCTCACCACCAGGGGGCGAGGGCACTGAAGCTTTCTTT. Its translation is CASSPPGGEGTEAFF.

In regard to this clone: The junction and the germline gene differ at one end; a read error may be behind it. This chain links TRBV7-9 with TRBJ1-1, with D maybe TRBD1 (5 bases). Germline assignment: CDR1 SEHNR and CDR2 FQNEAQ (reference sequence). The CDR3 runs to 13 residues. In DNA form, the CDR3 reads TGTTCCAGCAGCCAGGTGGGGGGCACTGAAGCTTTCTTT. It encodes CSSSQVGGTEAFF.

The chain is built from TRBV28 and TRBJ2-7; 10 bases match TRBD2. CDR1 and CDR2 (germline): MDHEN, SYDVKM. The ends lost 6 bases at V and 0 bases at J; junction bases unmatched: 5. CDR3 length equals 15 residues. CDR3 DNA: TGTGCCAGCAGGTGGTCTAGCGGGAGCTCCTACGAGCAGTACTTC. Amino acids: CASRWSSGSSYEQYF.

Remarks on this clone: Additional DNA sequences in this sample encode the identical CDR3. This chain uses TRBV28 with TRBJ2-7; tentative D call: TRBD2 (5 bases). The length of the CDR3 is 12 residues. Trimming stripped 5 bases from V and 2 bases from J, with 7 bases between. The germline CDR1 and CDR2 sequences are MDHEN and SYDVKM. The CDR3 loop is CASSPGTYEQYF. CDR3 nucleotides: TGTGCCAGCAGTCCCGGGACCTACGAGCAGTACTTC.

The chain recombines TRBV7-8 with TRBJ2-3; 8 nucleotides agree with TRBD1. The ends lost 4 bases at V and 6 bases at J; junction bases unmatched: 3. The CDR3 spans 13 residues. CDR1 SGHVS and CDR2 FQNEAQ come from the germline V gene. DNA of the CDR3: TGTGCCAGCAGCTCCAGGGGGCCCGATACGCAGTATTTT. It specifies CASSSRGPDTQYF.